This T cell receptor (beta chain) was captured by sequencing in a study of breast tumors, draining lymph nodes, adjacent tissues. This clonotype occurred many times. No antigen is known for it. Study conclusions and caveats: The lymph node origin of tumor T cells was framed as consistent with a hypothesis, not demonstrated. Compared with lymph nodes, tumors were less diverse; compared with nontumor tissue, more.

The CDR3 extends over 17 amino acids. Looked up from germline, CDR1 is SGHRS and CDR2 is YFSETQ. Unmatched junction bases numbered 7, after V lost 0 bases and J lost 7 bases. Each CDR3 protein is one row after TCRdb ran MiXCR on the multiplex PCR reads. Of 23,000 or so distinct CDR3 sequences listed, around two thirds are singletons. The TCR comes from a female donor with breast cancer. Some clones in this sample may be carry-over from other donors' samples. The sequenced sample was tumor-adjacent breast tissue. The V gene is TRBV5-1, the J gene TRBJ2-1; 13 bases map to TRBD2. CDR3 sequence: CASSLELAGGPSNEQFF. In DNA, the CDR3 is TGCGCCAGCAGCTTGGAACTAGCGGGGGGGCCATCGAATGAGCAGTTCTTC. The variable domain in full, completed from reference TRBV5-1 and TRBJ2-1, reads KAGVTQTPRYLIKTRGQQVTLSCSPISGHRSVSWYQQTPGQGLQFLFEYFSETQRNKGNFPGRFSGRQFSNSRSEMNVSTLELGDSALYLCASSLELAGGPSNEQFFGPGTRLTVL.